This is a list of T cell receptor beta chains from one sample in a study of cytomegalovirus exposure and HLA in healthy donors. Using immunoSEQ multiplex PCR, the repertoire was profiled, and TCRdb retains in-frame clones only, with some absent. The record lists about 120,000 clones, of which the ten most abundant hold roughly 3.5%. The sequenced material came from PBMCs. The receptors here all came from a man in his late teens or twenties in good health and CMV-seronegative. CDR3s include the opening cysteine and the closing phenylalanine or tryptophan. D genes are given only for firm matches.

j_call v_call d_call cdr3_aa cdr3_nt
TRBJ2-3 TRBV7-2 TRBD2 CASSLALAGGRAYF TGTGCCAGCAGCTTAGCGCTAGCGGGGGGGCGGGCGTATTTT
TRBJ2-7 TRBV28 TRBD1 CASSSLLPYQGASYEQYF TGTGCCAGCAGTTCTCTTCTACCGTACCAGGGGGCCTCCTACGAGCAGTACTTC
TRBJ2-1 TRBV28 TRBD2 CASSGLAERVEQFF TGTGCCAGCAGTGGACTAGCGGAAAGAGTTGAGCAGTTCTTC
TRBJ2-2 TRBV11-2 - CASSLDRIGELFF TGTGCCAGCAGCTTAGATCGTATCGGGGAGCTGTTTTTT
TRBJ2-7 TRBV7-9 - CASSLAPGYEQYF TGTGCCAGCAGCTTAGCGCCGGGTTACGAGCAGTACTTC
TRBJ2-5 TRBV9 - CASSVTEGGWETQYF TGTGCCAGCAGCGTTACCGAGGGAGGCTGGGAGACCCAGTACTTC
TRBJ1-2 TRBV5-8 - CASSLAAGGNYGYTF TGTGCCAGCAGCTTGGCGGCGGGCGGGAACTATGGCTACACCTTC
TRBJ2-4 TRBV13 - CASSPRVVAKNIQYF TGTGCCAGCAGCCCCCGAGTAGTAGCCAAAAACATTCAGTACTTC
TRBJ2-4 TRBV29-1 - CSVEGTTEEVTKNIQYF TGCAGCGTTGAAGGGACGACTGAGGAGGTAACCAAAAACATTCAGTACTTC
TRBJ1-2 TRBV6-6 - CASSLAQIINYGYTF TGTGCCAGCAGTTTGGCTCAGATAATTAACTATGGCTACACCTTC
TRBJ1-1 TRBV7-8 - CASSSNLGETEAFF TGTGCCAGCAGCTCCAACCTAGGGGAAACTGAAGCTTTCTTT
TRBJ1-1 TRBV7-2 TRBD1 CASTRGEGAGTEAFF TGTGCCAGCACCCGAGGTGAGGGGGCCGGCACTGAAGCTTTCTTT
TRBJ1-1 TRBV5-1 - CASSVMVLSTEAFF TGCGCCAGCAGCGTGATGGTACTTTCCACTGAAGCTTTCTTT
TRBJ2-7 TRBV6-5 - CASSSSSGQGYEQYF -
TRBJ2-2 TRBV9 TRBD1 CASSPAGAGGRRGELFF TGTGCCAGCAGCCCAGCCGGGGCAGGGGGAAGGAGGGGGGAGCTGTTTTTT
TRBJ2-1 TRBV4-1 - CASSQDPRRGLSYNEQFF TGCGCCAGCAGCCAAGATCCTCGGCGGGGCCTCTCCTACAATGAGCAGTTCTTC
TRBJ2-1 TRBV7-9 - CASSSRRREGRVLHNEQFF TGTGCCAGCAGCTCTCGCCGGCGGGAAGGTAGGGTTCTCCACAATGAGCAGTTCTTC
TRBJ2-7 TRBV7-6 TRBD2 CASSDLAGVGEQYF TGTGCCAGCAGCGATTTAGCGGGAGTTGGGGAGCAGTACTTC
TRBJ1-1 TRBV9 - CASSPSGGGLNTEAFF TGTGCCAGCAGCCCCAGCGGGGGTGGTTTGAACACTGAAGCTTTCTTT
TRBJ2-6 TRBV6-6 - CASSYSLSGANVLTF TGTGCCAGCAGTTACTCCCTCTCTGGGGCCAACGTCCTGACTTTC
TRBJ2-7 TRBV6-5 - CASSYSIAVSYEQYF TGTGCCAGCAGTTACTCGATTGCAGTCTCCTACGAGCAGTACTTC
TRBJ2-2 TRBV9 TRBD2 CASSPRGGVTGELFF TGTGCCAGCAGCCCTCGGGGAGGGGTCACCGGGGAGCTGTTTTTT
TRBJ2-7 TRBV6-5 TRBD2 CASAKGGVRDEQYF TGTGCCAGCGCAAAGGGAGGGGTAAGGGACGAGCAGTACTTC
TRBJ2-1 TRBV27 - CASSLTGWPDNEQFF TGTGCCAGCAGTTTAACGGGGTGGCCCGACAATGAGCAGTTCTTC
TRBJ1-1 TRBV18 - CASSPLPGVNTEAFF TGTGCCAGCTCACCACTCCCCGGGGTTAACACTGAAGCTTTCTTT
TRBJ2-1 TRBV5-1 TRBD2 CASSFLAGEQNEQFF TGCGCCAGCAGCTTTCTAGCGGGGGAACAGAATGAGCAGTTCTTC
TRBJ2-5 TRBV28 TRBD1 CASSPPRQGQYF TGTGCCAGCAGTCCCCCACGACAGGGCCAGTACTTC
TRBJ2-3 TRBV5-6 TRBD2 CASSLRLAGGTDTQYF TGTGCCAGCAGCTTGAGACTAGCGGGGGGAACAGATACGCAGTATTTT
TRBJ1-2 TRBV18 - CASNNPGNGYTF TGTGCCAGTAACAACCCGGGGAATGGCTACACCTTC